This T cell receptor beta chain derives from a study of T cell responses to AZD1222 COVID-19 vaccine. The germline gives CDR1 LNHDA, CDR2 SQIVND (reference sequence). Unmatched junction bases numbered 10, after V lost 8 bases and J lost 10 bases. This CDR3 region has 12 residues. General study findings and limits: The span of vaccine-associated CD4 TCRs extended across spike, with dominance at 160-218 and 743-854.

Worth noting for this clone: The target antigen is unknown.

Only in-frame clones appear in the TCRdb table, and some are missing; sequencing was by immunoSEQ multiplex PCR. Of about 100,000 clones listed, approximately 90% were seen once; the top ten hold more than 8%. This receptor was obtained from an adult who received the AZD1222 COVID-19 vaccine. Sequences were derived from peripheral blood, sampled 28 days after the second AZD1222 dose. The chain is built from TRBV19 and TRBJ1-2; TRBD1 matches 7 bases. The CDR3 reads CASGRQGDPYTF. CDR3 nucleotide sequence: TGTGCCAGTGGGAGACAGGGAGATCCCTACACCTTC.